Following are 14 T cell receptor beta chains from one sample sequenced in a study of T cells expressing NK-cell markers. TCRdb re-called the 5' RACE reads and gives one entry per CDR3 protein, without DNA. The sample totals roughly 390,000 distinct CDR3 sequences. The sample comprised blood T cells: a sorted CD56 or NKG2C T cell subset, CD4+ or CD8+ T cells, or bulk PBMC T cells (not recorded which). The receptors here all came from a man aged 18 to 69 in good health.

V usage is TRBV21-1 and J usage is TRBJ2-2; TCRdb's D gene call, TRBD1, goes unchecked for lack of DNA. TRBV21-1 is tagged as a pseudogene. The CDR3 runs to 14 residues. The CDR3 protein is CASPARGSAGELFF.

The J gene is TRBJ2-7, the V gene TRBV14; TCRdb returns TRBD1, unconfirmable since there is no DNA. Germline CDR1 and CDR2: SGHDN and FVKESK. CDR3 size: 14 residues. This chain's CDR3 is CASSRGGRNYEQYF.

The CDR3 loop is CASTPRSGYYNQPQHF. The V call is TRBV2, the J call TRBJ1-5. The germline V gene has CDR1 SNHLY and CDR2 FYNNEI. This CDR3 has 16 amino acids.

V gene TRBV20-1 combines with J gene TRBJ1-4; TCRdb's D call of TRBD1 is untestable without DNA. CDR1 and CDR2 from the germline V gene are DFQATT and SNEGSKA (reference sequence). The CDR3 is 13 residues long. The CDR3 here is CSAIYGQYGKLFF.

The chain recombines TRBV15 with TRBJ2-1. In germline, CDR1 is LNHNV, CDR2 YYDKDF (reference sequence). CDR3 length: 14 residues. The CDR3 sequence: CATSRAWSYNEQFF.

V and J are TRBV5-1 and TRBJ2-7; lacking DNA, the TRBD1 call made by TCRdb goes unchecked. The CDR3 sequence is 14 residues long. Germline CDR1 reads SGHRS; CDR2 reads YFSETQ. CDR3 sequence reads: CASSLRDGQYEQYF.

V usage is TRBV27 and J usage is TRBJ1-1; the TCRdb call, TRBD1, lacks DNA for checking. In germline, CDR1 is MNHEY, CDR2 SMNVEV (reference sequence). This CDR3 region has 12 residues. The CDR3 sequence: CASLNRGLRAFF.

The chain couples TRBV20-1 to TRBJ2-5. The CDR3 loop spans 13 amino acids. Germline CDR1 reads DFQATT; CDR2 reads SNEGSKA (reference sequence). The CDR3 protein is CSAENRNQETQYF.

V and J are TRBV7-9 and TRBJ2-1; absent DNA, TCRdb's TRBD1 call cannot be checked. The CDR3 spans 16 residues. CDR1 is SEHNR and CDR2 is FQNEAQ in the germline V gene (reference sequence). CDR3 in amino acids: CASSSLLAGAGGEQFF.

CDR3 sequence reads: CASSPRRGHQPQHF. The chain carries TRBV27 and TRBJ1-5; the D gene TCRdb calls, TRBD1, cannot be checked with no DNA. The germline V gene has CDR1 MNHEY and CDR2 SMNVEV (reference sequence). CDR3 length: 14 residues.

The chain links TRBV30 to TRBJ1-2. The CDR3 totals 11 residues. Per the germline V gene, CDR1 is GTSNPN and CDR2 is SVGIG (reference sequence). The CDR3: CAAHFNYGYTF.

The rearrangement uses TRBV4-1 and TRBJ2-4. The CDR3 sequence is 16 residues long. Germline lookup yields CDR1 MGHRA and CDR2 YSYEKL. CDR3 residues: CASSQTFNVAKNIQYF.

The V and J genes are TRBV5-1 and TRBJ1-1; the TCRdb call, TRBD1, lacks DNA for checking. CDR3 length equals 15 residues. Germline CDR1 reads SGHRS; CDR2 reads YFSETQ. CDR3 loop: CASSLGTGMNTEAFF.

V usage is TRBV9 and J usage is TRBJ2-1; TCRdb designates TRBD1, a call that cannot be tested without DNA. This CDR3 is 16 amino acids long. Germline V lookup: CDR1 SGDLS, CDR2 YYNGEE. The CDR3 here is CASSLTTGGIYNEQFF.